Listed here are 2 T cell receptor beta chains from one sample, sequenced in a study of naive and memory T cell subsets. An oligonucleotide containing a UMI was ligated to the 3' end of TCR cDNA. Four PCR rounds used nested alpha and beta constant region primers plus the SP2 primer. MiXCR, applied by TCRdb to the 5' RACE reads, yields one record per CDR3 protein. The sample shows roughly 60,000 distinct CDR3 sequences, 5.5% to 8.5% of them seen only once. Receptor source: a male donor in good health.

The chain has TRBV6-5 and TRBJ2-7; the match to TRBD2 covers 11 bases. J gave up 2 bases and V 3 bases, and 3 bases lay outside the gene matches. The CDR3 is 15 amino acids. Germline values: CDR1 MNHEY, CDR2 SVGAGI. The CDR3 DNA reads TGTGCCAGCAGTTATGCGACTAGCGGGACCTACGAGCAGTACTTC. Its protein is CASSYATSGTYEQYF.

The chain has TRBV12-3 or TRBV12-4 and TRBJ2-7, with D perhaps matching TRBD1 (6 bases). The ends were cut back, 4 bases at V and 3 bases at J, with 13 bases in the middle. This CDR3 region has 14 residues. The CDR3 here is CASSSRDIGYEQYF. As DNA, the CDR3 is TGTGCCAGCAGTTCACGGGACATCGGCTACGAGCAGTACTTC.